This passage covers 19 T cell receptor beta chains from one sample sequenced in a study of cytomegalovirus exposure and HLA in healthy donors. The PCR used 60 Vbeta and 13 Jbeta primers. Profiling relied on immunoSEQ multiplex PCR, and the TCRdb table lists in-frame clones only, not all of them. The table lists more than 90,000 clones, 70% to 80% of them singletons, with roughly 5% in the top ten. Sequencing was performed on PBMCs. These TCRs come from a man aged 45-60 years in good health and CMV-seropositive.

The rearrangement uses TRBV5-4 and TRBJ2-3, with 10 bases that match TRBD2. The CDR3 runs to 16 residues. J lost 2 bases, V lost 0 bases, and 3 bases had no gene match. The V gene's germline CDR1 is SGHNT and CDR2 YYREEE (reference sequence). This CDR3 reads CASSLGAGGSTDTQYF. The CDR3, as DNA: TGTGCCAGCAGCTTGGGAGCGGGAGGGTCCACAGATACGCAGTATTTT. Full variable domain (outside the CDR3, taken from reference TRBV5-4 and TRBJ2-3): ETGVTQSPTHLIKTRGQQVTLRCSSQSGHNTVSWYQQALGQGPQFIFQYYREEENGRGNFPPRFSGLQFPNYSSELNVNALELDDSALYLCASSLGAGGSTDTQYFGPGTRLTVL.

The chain carries TRBV2 and TRBJ2-1; D possibly corresponds to TRBD1 (5 bases). The V end lost 5 bases, the J end lost 0 bases, and 20 bases lay between the germline ends. Germline V lookup: CDR1 SNHLY, CDR2 FYNNEI. This CDR3 comprises 18 residues. CDR3 in amino acids: CASSQRSGIMSSYNEQFF. The CDR3, as DNA: TGTGCCAGCAGTCAAAGGTCAGGGATTATGAGCTCCTACAATGAGCAGTTCTTC.

The rearrangement uses TRBV9 and TRBJ2-3; D call uncertain. The CDR3 runs to 12 residues. Trimming left V 0 bases short and J 5 bases short, with 4 bases between. CDR1 is SGDLS and CDR2 is YYNGEE in the germline V gene. The CDR3 DNA follows: TGTGCCAGCAGCGTAGCTCTAGATACGCAGTATTTT. As protein: CASSVALDTQYF. Filled out from reference TRBV9 and TRBJ2-3, the complete variable domain reads DSGVTQTPKHLITATGQRVTLRCSPRSGDLSVYWYQQSLDQGLQFLIQYYNGEERAKGNILERFSAQQFPDLHSELNLSSLELGDSALYFCASSVALDTQYFGPGTRLTVL.

The chain couples TRBV29-1 to TRBJ2-7, with D possibly matching TRBD1 (6 bases). This CDR3 comprises 12 residues. Per germline, CDR1 SQVTM and CDR2 ANQGSEA. Trimming cost V 4 bases and J 0 bases, with 7 bases left between them. The CDR3 DNA is TGCAGCGTTGGGACAGCCTCCTACGAGCAGTACTTC. This sequence encodes CSVGTASYEQYF.

This clone came up once. The V and J genes are TRBV6-4 and TRBJ2-7, with D perhaps matching TRBD2 (5 bases). The CDR3 covers 13 residues. The germline gives CDR1 MRHNA, CDR2 SNTAGT. V was cut by 6 bases and J by 6 bases, with 15 bases left in between. This chain's CDR3 is CASSLVEGGEQYF. The CDR3 nucleotides read TGTGCCAGCAGCTTGGTCGAGGGCGGCGAGCAGTACTTC.

The V and J genes are TRBV7-6 and TRBJ2-3, with D unclear. Deletions cut 3 bases from V and 3 bases from J, with 7 bases between. CDR3 length equals 13 residues. In germline, CDR1 is SGHVS, CDR2 FNYEAQ. The CDR3 DNA sequence: TGTGCCAGCAGCTTCACAGTAACAGATACGCAGTATTTT. Translated, it gives CASSFTVTDTQYF.

J is TRBJ1-1 and V is TRBV7-9; D gene uncertain. V lost 2 bases and J lost 8, with 12 bases in between. This CDR3 is 13 amino acids long. The germline CDR1 and CDR2 sequences are SEHNR and FQNEAQ (reference sequence). The CDR3 DNA follows: TGTGCCAGCAGCTTAAACGGGGTTCTGGAAGCTTTCTTT. Protein: CASSLNGVLEAFF.

This clone was observed a single time. The J gene is TRBJ2-7, the V gene TRBV4-2, with 10 nucleotides matching TRBD1. The CDR3 consists of 15 residues. V was clipped by 4 bases and J by 4 bases; unmatched bases: 7. Germline V gene sequence: CDR1 LGHNA, CDR2 YNFKEQ. CDR3 sequence (DNA): TGTGCCAGCAGCCCAGGGGGGACAGGGGAATACGAGCAGTACTTC. The encoded protein is CASSPGGTGEYEQYF.

This sequence joins TRBV5-4 and TRBJ1-4, with 9 bases that match TRBD1. This CDR3 contains 15 residues. Germline assignment: CDR1 SGHNT and CDR2 YYREEE (reference sequence). Losses at the gene ends were 4 bases for V and 8 bases for J; bases not matched to a gene: 9. CDR3 bases: TGTGCCAGCAGCGGGGAGGGACAGGGAGAGGAAAAACTGTTTTTT. Amino acid sequence: CASSGEGQGEEKLFF.

This chain joins TRBV6-1 and TRBJ2-2; D may be TRBD1 (6 bases). V shed 8 bases and J shed 7 bases, with 17 bases lying between them. The CDR3 length is 14 residues. Germline V CDR1 and CDR2: MNHNS, SASEGT. The CDR3 here is CASLNRASHGELFF. The CDR3, as DNA: TGTGCCAGCCTTAACAGGGCTTCTCACGGGGAGCTGTTTTTT.

As DNA, the CDR3 is TGTGCCAGCAGTTTAACAGGGCCAAATCAGCCCCAGCATTTT. Encoded protein: CASSLTGPNQPQHF. The chain joins TRBV6-5 to TRBJ1-5; D might be TRBD1 (6 bases). The germline V gene has CDR1 MNHEY and CDR2 SVGAGI. Trimming shortened V by 4 bases and J by 4 bases, and 11 bases separated the two germline ends. The CDR3 is 14 amino acids.

The chain has TRBV19 and TRBJ1-5; 7 nucleotides agree with TRBD1. The CDR3 has 15 amino acids. Trimming took 7 bases from V and 5 from J; bases not matched to a gene: 11. The germline gives CDR1 LNHDA, CDR2 SQIVND (reference sequence). CDR3 in DNA: TGTGCCAGTAATTACAGGGGCCGACGGGATCAGCCCCAGCATTTT. Amino acid sequence: CASNYRGRRDQPQHF.

This clone was observed a single time. The chain joins TRBV5-4 to TRBJ1-2, with a weak D call TRBD1 (5 bases). The CDR3 has 15 residues. The germline V gene has CDR1 SGHNT and CDR2 YYREEE (reference sequence). Trimming stripped 0 bases from V and 1 base from J, with 10 bases between. This chain's CDR3 is CASSLAIQGNYGYTF. CDR3 DNA sequence: TGTGCCAGCAGCTTGGCTATTCAGGGTAACTATGGCTACACCTTC.

The CDR3 bases are TGTGCCTGGAGTGTAGGGGGGGCGAATGGAAACACCATATATTTT. Amino acids: CAWSVGGANGNTIYF. The chain carries TRBV30 and TRBJ1-3; perhaps TRBD1 as D (6 bases). The CDR3 runs to 15 residues. V was pared by 0 bases and J by 3 bases, with 12 bases between. In germline, CDR1 is GTSNPN, CDR2 SVGIG (reference sequence).

This rearrangement joins TRBV9 to TRBJ1-2; D is ambiguous. The CDR3 has 12 residues. Trimming removed 4 bases at V and 8 bases at J, with 12 bases between. Per the germline V gene, CDR1 is SGDLS and CDR2 is YYNGEE. The CDR3 bases are TGTGCCAGCAGCACTCGGACGGGGGGCTACACCTTC. Residues: CASSTRTGGYTF.

This clone was seen only a few times. The chain links TRBV27 to TRBJ2-5, with D tentatively TRBD2 (6 bases). Per the germline V gene, CDR1 is MNHEY and CDR2 is SMNVEV (reference sequence). This CDR3 has 19 residues. V was trimmed by 1 base and J by 1 base, leaving 22 bases between them. CDR3 nucleotides: TGTGCCAGCAGTTTATTCCAGACTATCACCGGAGGGGTCCAAGAGACCCAGTACTTC. Its protein product is CASSLFQTITGGVQETQYF.

Only one count was recorded for this clone. The chain combines TRBV6-6 with TRBJ1-5, with D maybe TRBD1 (6 bases). The CDR3 has 16 amino acids. V was cut by 4 bases and J by 2 bases, with 15 bases left in between. Germline CDR1 and CDR2: MNHNY and SVGAGI (reference sequence). The CDR3 is CASSFTGFAGNQPQHF. CDR3 nucleotides: TGTGCCAGCAGTTTTACAGGGTTCGCTGGCAATCAGCCCCAGCATTTT.

The rearrangement links TRBV7-9 to TRBJ1-2; 7 nucleotides align to TRBD1. After removal of 2 bases from V and 3 bases from J, the junction contained 6 bases not matched to a gene. Germline V gene sequence: CDR1 SEHNR, CDR2 FQNEAQ (reference sequence). The CDR3 has 15 residues. The DNA for the CDR3 is TGTGCCAGCAGCTTAAATACAGGGGCGGACTATGGCTACACCTTC. Protein product: CASSLNTGADYGYTF.

V usage is TRBV7-2 and J usage is TRBJ2-7; TRBD1 matches at 7 bases. Germline loops: CDR1 SGHTA, CDR2 FQGNSA. V shed 5 bases and J 4 bases; nucleotides not matched to a gene: 11. The CDR3 totals 15 residues. CDR3 nucleotides: TGTGCCAGCAGCCCAAACCCAGGGGACAGTTACGAGCAGTACTTC. Encoded protein: CASSPNPGDSYEQYF. The variable domain in full, completed from reference TRBV7-2 and TRBJ2-7, reads GAGVSQSPSNKVTEKGKDVELRCDPISGHTALYWYRQSLGQGLEFLIYFQGNSAPDKSGLPSDRFSAERTGGSVSTLTIQRTQQEDSAVYLCASSPNPGDSYEQYFGPGTRLTVT.